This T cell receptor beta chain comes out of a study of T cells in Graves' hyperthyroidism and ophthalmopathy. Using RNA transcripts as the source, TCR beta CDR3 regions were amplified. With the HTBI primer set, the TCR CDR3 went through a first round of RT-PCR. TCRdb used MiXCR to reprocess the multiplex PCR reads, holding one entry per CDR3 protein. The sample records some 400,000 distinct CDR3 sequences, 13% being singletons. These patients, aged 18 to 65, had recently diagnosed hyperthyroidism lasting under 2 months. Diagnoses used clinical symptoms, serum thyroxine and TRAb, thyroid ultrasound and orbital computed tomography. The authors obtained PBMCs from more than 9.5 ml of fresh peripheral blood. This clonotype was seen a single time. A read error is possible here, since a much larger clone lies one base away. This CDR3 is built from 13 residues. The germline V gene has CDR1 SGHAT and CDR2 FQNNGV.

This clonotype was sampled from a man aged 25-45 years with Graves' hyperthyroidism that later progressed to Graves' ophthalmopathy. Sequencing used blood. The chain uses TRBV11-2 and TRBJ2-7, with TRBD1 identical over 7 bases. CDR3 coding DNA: TGTGCCAGCAGCTCAGACAGGGCCTACGAGCGGTACTTC. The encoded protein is CASSSDRAYERYF.